Below, 10 T cell receptor beta chains from the same sample are listed, as sequenced in a study of shared clonotypes between healthy human individuals. Measured with immunoSEQ multiplex PCR; TCRdb has only the in-frame clones, and not every one. The table records some 2.1 million clones, 85% to 95% of them present only once. The naive CD8 population came from CD45RO-negative cells selected for CCR7, without terminally differentiated effector memory CD45RA+ cells. The source material was naive CD8+ T cells sorted from blood. The source of these receptors is a man aged 18 to 35 in good health.

J is TRBJ2-1 and V is TRBV11-2; D remains unclear. Deletions cut 0 bases from V and 5 bases from J, with 14 bases between. This CDR3 has 16 residues. The germline V gene has CDR1 SGHAT and CDR2 FQNNGV. The CDR3 sequence is CASSLDYGTANNEQFF. The CDR3 nucleotides read TGTGCCAGCAGCTTAGACTACGGCACCGCCAACAATGAGCAGTTCTTC.

The chain employs TRBV18 and TRBJ2-1, with 9 bases matching TRBD1. CDR1 is KGHSH, CDR2 LQKENI, per germline. This CDR3 has 15 residues. The ends lost 4 bases at V and 5 bases at J; junction bases unmatched: 6. This CDR3 is CASSHRDRAHNEQFF. The CDR3 DNA reads as TGTGCCAGCTCACACCGGGACAGGGCACACAATGAGCAGTTCTTC.

The V gene is TRBV9, the J gene TRBJ2-6; D gene unclear. This CDR3 is built from 12 residues. Looked up from germline, CDR1 is SGDLS and CDR2 is YYNGEE. Trimming took off 0 bases at V and 12 bases at J, with 7 bases between the two ends. For the CDR3, the DNA is TGTGCCAGCAGCGTAGACCCGGGCGTCCTGACTTTC. Translating gives CASSVDPGVLTF.

The chain couples TRBV5-4 to TRBJ1-1; D is ambiguous. This CDR3 has 14 residues. The germline gives CDR1 SGHNT, CDR2 YYREEE (reference sequence). Trimming removed 0 bases at V and 2 bases at J, with 8 bases between. The CDR3 sequence is CASSLDPFNTEAFF. As DNA, the CDR3 is TGTGCCAGCAGCTTGGATCCTTTTAACACTGAAGCTTTCTTT. Full variable domain (outside the CDR3, taken from reference TRBV5-4 and TRBJ1-1): ETGVTQSPTHLIKTRGQQVTLRCSSQSGHNTVSWYQQALGQGPQFIFQYYREEENGRGNFPPRFSGLQFPNYSSELNVNALELDDSALYLCASSLDPFNTEAFFGQGTRLTVV.

This rearrangement joins TRBV7-6 to TRBJ1-5; D is possibly TRBD1 (6 bases). The germline V gene has CDR1 SGHVS and CDR2 FNYEAQ. V was cut by 4 bases and J by 6 bases, with 22 bases left in between. The CDR3 has 17 residues. The CDR3 DNA reads as TGTGCCAGCAGCTGCGAGGACAGACATTTAGCCGCTCAGCCCCAGCATTTT. Its translation: CASSCEDRHLAAQPQHF.

The chain carries TRBV30 and TRBJ2-7, with D unresolved. V was clipped by 5 bases and J by 6 bases, with 11 bases between them. The CDR3 totals 11 residues. Germline V gives CDR1 GTSNPN, CDR2 SVGIG (reference sequence). CDR3 sequence (DNA): TGTGCCTGGGGGTCTAGATTCGAGCAGTACTTC. This codes for CAWGSRFEQYF. Complete variable domain (other parts from reference TRBV30 and TRBJ2-7): SQTIHQWPATLVQPVGSPLSLECTVEGTSNPNLYWYRQAAGRGLQLLFYSVGIGQISSEVPQNLSASRPQDRQFILSSKKLLLSDSGFYLCAWGSRFEQYFGPGTRLTVT.

The chain combines TRBV4-1 with TRBJ2-3; 7 positions match TRBD2. The CDR3 totals 18 residues. The germline V gene has CDR1 MGHRA and CDR2 YSYEKL. After removal of 1 base from V and 3 bases from J, the junction contained 13 bases not matched to a gene. The CDR3 reads CASSQVGGGPIGTDTQYF. In DNA form, the CDR3 reads TGCGCCAGCAGCCAAGTGGGGGGAGGGCCAATCGGGACAGATACGCAGTATTTT.

The chain uses TRBV5-1 and TRBJ2-3; 8 bases match TRBD1. This CDR3 contains 15 residues. Germline V lookup: CDR1 SGHRS, CDR2 YFSETQ. V shed 2 bases, J shed 4 bases, and the junction held 6 bases outside the gene matches. CDR3 sequence (DNA): TGCGCCAGCAGCTTTAGGCAGGGGGCGTCAGATACGCAGTATTTT. Translating gives CASSFRQGASDTQYF.

About this clone itself: Other DNA sequences within the sample encode an identical CDR3. This chain uses TRBV4-1 with TRBJ2-1; D ambiguous. Deletions cut 1 base from V and 8 bases from J, with 3 bases between. The CDR3 runs to 11 residues. Germline-derived CDR1 and CDR2 are MGHRA and YSYEKL. The CDR3 nucleotides are TGCGCCAGCAGCCAAGCAGATGAGCAGTTCTTC. It is translated as CASSQADEQFF.

V usage is TRBV5-4 and J usage is TRBJ2-7; the D is unclear. Germline loops: CDR1 SGHNT, CDR2 YYREEE (reference sequence). This CDR3 comprises 11 residues. V was pared by 4 bases and J by 7 bases, with 9 bases between. The CDR3 is CASSALGEQYF. CDR3 nucleotides: TGTGCCAGCAGCGCCTTGGGGGAGCAGTACTTC. Filled out from reference TRBV5-4 and TRBJ2-7, the complete variable domain reads ETGVTQSPTHLIKTRGQQVTLRCSSQSGHNTVSWYQQALGQGPQFIFQYYREEENGRGNFPPRFSGLQFPNYSSELNVNALELDDSALYLCASSALGEQYFGPGTRLTVT.